Shown below are 30 T cell receptor beta chains from a single sample sequenced in a study of Tregs in tolerant kidney transplant recipients. Here immunoSEQ multiplex PCR was the method, and the copy in TCRdb shows in-frame clones only, minus some. The sample has tens of thousands of clones, and its top ten clones hold roughly 0.8%. Sequences were derived from CD4+ T cells from blood, sampled before the transplant. These receptors all come from a human donor who received a combined kidney and bone marrow transplant.

In the case of this clone: The read ends 3 residues before the CDR3 terminus; that terminus is restored from the germline J gene. The chain carries TRBV19 and TRBJ1-5, with 8 bases that match TRBD1. CDR1 is LNHDA, CDR2 SQIVND, per germline (reference sequence). Trimming removed 7 bases from V and 2 bases from J; junction bases left unmatched: 4. The CDR3 is 14 amino acids. Here the CDR3 reads CASTTGQGNQPQHF. The CDR3 DNA, read in part, is TGTGCCAGTACGACGGGACAGGGCAATCAGCCC.

In regard to this clone: Read coverage stops 3 residues before the CDR3 terminus; the germline J gene supplies the remainder. The chain employs TRBV6-2 or TRBV6-3 and TRBJ1-5; D remains ambiguous. The germline CDR1 and CDR2 sequences are MNHEY and SVGEGT. This CDR3 spans 16 amino acids. Trimming took 5 bases from V and 4 from J, leaving 18 bases between them. The DNA read from the CDR3 is TGTGCCAGCAGTCGGGGTGGGTATAGGAGTAATCAGCCC. Translating gives CASSRGGYRSNQP. The whole CDR3 sequence is CASSRGGYRSNQPQHF.

As for this clone: The read halts 3 residues ahead of the CDR3 end, with the missing end drawn from the germline J gene. The rearrangement joins TRBV5-1 to TRBJ1-2; D gene unclear. Germline V CDR1 and CDR2: SGHRS, YFSETQ. Trimming pared 5 bases from V and 5 bases from J, leaving 10 bases between. The CDR3 is made up of 12 amino acids. The sequenced CDR3 bases are TGCGCCAGCAGTACTACCCTTTATGGC. Amino acid sequence: CASSTTLYG. The whole CDR3 sequence is CASSTTLYGYTF.

To note about this clone: The CDR3 is cut off 3 residues early in the read; its end comes from the germline J gene. The chain couples TRBV5-1 to TRBJ1-5; D not certain. The V gene's germline CDR1 is SGHRS and CDR2 YFSETQ. The CDR3 spans 15 residues. Deletions cut 1 base from V and 0 bases from J, with 8 bases between. The DNA read from the CDR3 is TGCGCCAGCAGCTTGTCCCCAAATAGCAATCAGCCC. Its protein is CASSLSPNSNQP. From start to end, the CDR3 is CASSLSPNSNQPQHF.

Comment on this clone: The read halts 3 residues ahead of the CDR3 end, with the missing end drawn from the germline J gene. This chain connects TRBV2 to TRBJ2-3, with a possible D match to TRBD2 (6 bases). Germline values: CDR1 SNHLY, CDR2 FYNNEI. The CDR3 is 15 amino acids. The ends were cut back, 1 base at V and 0 bases at J, with 8 bases in the middle. The DNA read from the CDR3 is TGTGCCAGCAGTGAAGATGGGGGGAGCACAGATACG. This translates into CASSEDGGSTDT. The whole CDR3 reads CASSEDGGSTDTQYF.

On this clone: The CDR3 is cut off 3 residues early in the read; its end comes from the germline J gene. This chain joins TRBV28 and TRBJ1-5; 10 bases are shared with TRBD1. Germline CDR1 and CDR2: MDHEN and SYDVKM. The CDR3 covers 15 residues. J gave up 5 bases and V 7 bases, and 8 bases lay outside the gene matches. CDR3 DNA, as far as it was read: TGTGCCAGCACCTTGAGGGGACAGGGGTATCAGCCC. Amino acids: CASTLRGQGYQP. Given in full, the CDR3 is CASTLRGQGYQPQHF.

On this clone itself: From the germline J gene comes the end of the CDR3, since the read stops 3 residues before it. The chain has TRBV19 and TRBJ2-1, with D possibly being TRBD2 (7 bases). Germline lookup yields CDR1 LNHDA and CDR2 SQIVND (reference sequence). There are 18 residues in the CDR3. V lost 5 bases and J lost 7, with 27 bases in between. The CDR3 here is CASSRGGYSAGARNEQFF. The part of the CDR3 DNA that was read is TGTGCCAGTAGTCGAGGGGGTTACAGCGCGGGAGCAAGGAATGAG.

As to this clone: The read ends 3 residues early relative to the CDR3; the germline J gene fills the gap. The chain joins TRBV6-1 to TRBJ2-7; D is uncertain. Germline CDR1 and CDR2: MNHNS and SASEGT. CDR3 size: 13 residues. The V gene lost 1 base and the J gene lost 3 bases, with 7 bases spanning the gap. This CDR3 is CASSEDGSYEQYF. The CDR3 bases that were read are TGTGCCAGCAGTGAAGACGGTAGCTACGAG.

Comment on this clone: The missing CDR3 end, 3 residues past where the read stops, is filled in from the germline J gene. V gene TRBV2 combines with J gene TRBJ1-4, with 8 nucleotides matching TRBD1. The V gene end was trimmed by 1 base and the J gene end by 8 bases; junction bases not matched to a gene: 3. The CDR3 extends over 14 amino acids. In germline, CDR1 is SNHLY, CDR2 FYNNEI. The part of the CDR3 DNA that was read is TGTGCCAGCAGTGAAGGGACAGGGCACGAAAAA. Protein: CASSEGTGHEK. The CDR3 as a whole reads CASSEGTGHEKLFF.

About this clone: With the read ending 3 residues before the CDR3 end, the germline J gene is used to fill in that end. This chain joins TRBV30 and TRBJ1-1; D call uncertain. V gave up 2 bases and J gave up 3 bases, with 10 bases separating them. The CDR3 totals 13 residues. Germline V gives CDR1 GTSNPN, CDR2 SVGIG (reference sequence). The sequenced CDR3 bases are TGTGCCTGGAGTCTAATTGTGGACACTGAA. This translates into CAWSLIVDTE. Given in full, the CDR3 is CAWSLIVDTEAFF.

Concerning this clone: The CDR3 end lies 3 residues beyond the end of the read and is filled in from the germline J gene. The chain has TRBV6-2 or TRBV6-3 and TRBJ1-2, with TRBD1 identical over 7 bases. This CDR3 is built from 13 residues. V shed 6 bases and J 7 bases; nucleotides not matched to a gene: 8. The germline V gene encodes CDR1 MNHEY and CDR2 SVGEGT. The part of the CDR3 DNA that was read is TGTGCCAGCAGCGACCGACAGGGTGGTGGC. This gives the protein CASSDRQGGG. The entire CDR3 reads CASSDRQGGGYTF.

Concerning this clone itself: The CDR3 end lies 3 residues beyond the end of the read and is filled in from the germline J gene. The V call is TRBV18, the J call TRBJ2-7; the D gene is possibly TRBD2 (6 bases). Germline lookup yields CDR1 KGHSH and CDR2 LQKENI. V lost 1 base and J lost 2, with 12 bases in between. The CDR3 extends over 15 amino acids. The part of the CDR3 DNA that was read is TGTGCCAGCTCACCACTGGGGGGTCGCGCCTACGAG. Encoded protein: CASSPLGGRAYE. The full CDR3 protein reads CASSPLGGRAYEQYF.

Concerning this clone: The DNA ends 3 residues before the CDR3 does, and the rest of the CDR3 is filled in from the germline J gene. The V gene is TRBV18, the J gene TRBJ1-2; TRBD1 matches 7 bases. Germline CDR1 KGHSH, CDR2 LQKENI. CDR3 length: 13 residues. The CDR3 sequence: CASSPLTGAGYTF. CDR3 bases read: TGTGCCAGCTCACCTCTAACAGGGGCGGGC.

Concerning this clone: The sequenced fragment ends 3 residues before the CDR3 boundary, so the rest is inferred from the germline J gene. V gene TRBV11-2 combines with J gene TRBJ2-1; D is possibly TRBD2 (7 bases). V was shortened by 3 bases and J by 9 bases, with 15 bases between the two germline ends. Germline-derived CDR1 and CDR2 are SGHAT and FQNNGV. This CDR3 comprises 14 residues. The CDR3 here is CASSLGRGLGEQFF. CDR3 bases read: TGTGCCAGCAGCTTGGGGCGGGGGCTGGGTGAG.

Note on this clone: The CDR3 extends 3 residues past the end of the read, so its final part is completed from the germline J gene. The J gene is TRBJ1-1, the V gene TRBV2; TRBD1 aligns across 7 bases. Germline-derived CDR1 and CDR2 are SNHLY and FYNNEI. This CDR3 is built from 13 residues. The CDR3 DNA, read in part, is TGTGCCAGCAGTGAGCAGGGGGTGGGGGGA. Amino acids: CASSEQGVGG. From start to end, the CDR3 is CASSEQGVGGAFF.

As to this clone: The read is 3 residues too short to cover the CDR3 end, so that end is filled in from the germline J gene. The chain uses TRBV29-1 and TRBJ1-2; D is unclear. Germline-derived CDR1 and CDR2 are SQVTM and ANQGSEA. The CDR3 runs 12 residues. This chain's CDR3 is CSVEAGLAGYTF. CDR3 bases read: TGCAGCGTTGAAGCAGGATTGGCAGGC.

To note about this clone: Read data end 3 residues before the CDR3 end; the end is taken from the germline J gene. The chain carries TRBV6-1 and TRBJ1-3; tentatively, D is TRBD1 (5 bases). CDR1 and CDR2 from the germline V gene are MNHNS and SASEGT. The CDR3 runs to 15 residues. V lost 1 base and J 0 bases, leaving 7 bases between the germline ends. CDR3 DNA, as far as it was read: TGTGCCAGCAGTGAAGGACAGCGCTCTGGAAACACC. It yields the protein CASSEGQRSGNT. The entire CDR3 is CASSEGQRSGNTIYF.

The CDR3 bases that were read are TGTGCCAGCAGGGACAGGGCGGCCAAAAACATT. Its protein is CASRDRAAKNI. The whole CDR3 sequence is CASRDRAAKNIQYF. This rearrangement joins TRBV2 to TRBJ2-4, with 8 positions matching TRBD1. The read ends 3 residues before the CDR3 terminus; that terminus is restored from the germline J gene. This CDR3 has 14 residues. The germline V gene encodes CDR1 SNHLY and CDR2 FYNNEI. Losses at the gene ends were 6 bases for V and 1 base for J; bases not matched to a gene: 2.

Note on this clone: The read stops 3 residues short of the end of the CDR3; the missing end is completed from the germline J gene. This chain uses TRBV2 with TRBJ2-5; D not resolved. CDR3 length equals 13 residues. Germline CDR1 is SNHLY and CDR2 is FYNNEI. The V end lost 7 bases, the J end lost 1 base, and 10 bases lay between the germline ends. Incomplete CDR3 DNA: TGTGCCAGCAAATCGAGCGCCCAAGAGACC. Amino acids: CASKSSAQET. The whole CDR3 region reads CASKSSAQETQYF.

About this clone: The read gets to within 3 residues of the CDR3 end, and the germline J gene fills in the rest. V gene TRBV7-2 combines with J gene TRBJ2-3; D ambiguous. V lost 5 bases and J lost 5, with 11 bases in between. Germline loops: CDR1 SGHTA, CDR2 FQGNSA. CDR3 length equals 13 residues. The CDR3 is CASSRQPGDTQYF. CDR3 DNA (partial): TGTGCCAGCAGCCGTCAACCGGGAGATACG.

As for this clone: The CDR3 extends 3 residues past the end of the read, so its final part is completed from the germline J gene. V is TRBV6-1 and J is TRBJ1-5; D gene unclear. The CDR3 totals 11 residues. From germline, CDR1 is MNHNS and CDR2 SASEGT. CDR3 amino acids: CASSEAPPQHF. Partial CDR3 DNA: TGTGCCAGCAGTGAAGCCCCTCCC.

This clone is deemed medium-sized by its frequency. The missing CDR3 end, 3 residues past where the read stops, is filled in from the germline J gene. J is TRBJ2-2 and V is TRBV19; D is unresolved. The CDR3 runs to 14 residues. V lost 5 bases and J 0 bases, leaving 7 bases between the germline ends. Germline values: CDR1 LNHDA, CDR2 SQIVND (reference sequence). Incomplete CDR3 DNA: TGTGCCAGTAGTGATAGTGCGAACACCGGGGAG. Translating gives CASSDSANTGE. The CDR3 reads in full as CASSDSANTGELFF. Full variable domain (missing parts from reference TRBV19 and TRBJ2-2): DGGITQSPKYLFRKEGQNVTLSCEQNLNHDAMYWYRQDPGQGLRLIYYSQIVNDFQKGDIAEGYSVSREKKESFPLTVTSAQKNPTAFYLCASSDSANTGELFFGEGSRLTVL.

Regarding this clone: The DNA ends 3 residues before the CDR3 does, and the rest of the CDR3 is filled in from the germline J gene. The gene calls are TRBV7-2 and TRBJ2-1, with D uncertain. The germline gives CDR1 SGHTA, CDR2 FQGNSA. The CDR3 runs to 15 residues. V lost 3 bases, J lost 5 bases, and 14 bases lay in between. This CDR3 reads CASSFAPGNNNEQFF. The CDR3 bases that were read are TGTGCCAGCAGCTTTGCCCCGGGTAATAACAATGAG.

Concerning this clone itself: The read terminates 3 residues ahead of where the CDR3 ends, so the germline J gene completes it. V gene TRBV6-2 or TRBV6-3 combines with J gene TRBJ2-2, with TRBD2 identical over 9 bases. The length of the CDR3 is 15 residues. CDR1 MNHEY and CDR2 SVGEGT come from the germline V gene. The V gene end was trimmed by 1 base and the J gene end by 5 bases; junction bases not matched to a gene: 2. The CDR3 loop reads CASSYWLAGTGELFF. The sequenced CDR3 bases are TGTGCCAGCAGTTACTGGCTAGCGGGGACCGGGGAG.

About this clone itself: Coverage ceases 3 residues before the CDR3 finishes, and the germline J gene fills in the end. The chain recombines TRBV7-2 with TRBJ2-7, with D perhaps TRBD2 (7 bases). Germline assignment: CDR1 SGHTA and CDR2 FQGNSA. V was clipped by 0 bases and J by 4 bases, with 19 bases between them. CDR3 size: 17 residues. CDR3 DNA (partial): TGTGCCAGCAGCTTAGCTTTAGGGGGGGGCAGAGGATACGAG. This encodes CASSLALGGGRGYE. The CDR3, in full, reads CASSLALGGGRGYEQYF.

A remark on this clone: The read falls 3 residues short of the CDR3 end, and the missing part is taken from the germline J gene. This chain links TRBV6-1 with TRBJ1-1; possible D gene TRBD1, 6 bases. The length of the CDR3 is 11 residues. Germline V gives CDR1 MNHNS, CDR2 SASEGT. The covered CDR3 bases are TGTGCCAGCATTGACGAGAGGGGG. It is translated as CASIDERG. The CDR3 as a whole reads CASIDERGAFF.

As concerns this clone: The CDR3 end lies 3 residues beyond the end of the read and is filled in from the germline J gene. V is TRBV19 and J is TRBJ2-5; D is perhaps TRBD2 (5 bases). The CDR3 consists of 15 residues. The V end lost 9 bases, the J end lost 0 bases, and 17 bases lay between the germline ends. The germline V gene encodes CDR1 LNHDA and CDR2 SQIVND (reference sequence). The CDR3 here is CASARGTDNQETQYF. Partial CDR3 DNA: TGTGCCAGCGCCCGGGGAACAGATAACCAAGAGACC.

Note on this clone: The sequenced fragment ends 3 residues before the CDR3 boundary, so the rest is inferred from the germline J gene. The V gene is TRBV18, the J gene TRBJ1-3; D might be TRBD1 (5 bases). Germline lookup yields CDR1 KGHSH and CDR2 LQKENI. Trimming cost V 2 bases and J 4 bases, with 24 bases left between them. The CDR3 has 19 residues. This CDR3 is CASSPDGPGGGPSGNTIYF. The covered CDR3 bases are TGTGCCAGCTCACCAGATGGCCCTGGCGGGGGTCCGTCCGGAAACACC.

The CDR3 region is CASSGRLAVRQETQYF. The sequenced CDR3 bases are TGTGCCAGCAGTGGGAGACTAGCGGTCCGCCAAGAGACC. The chain has TRBV2 and TRBJ2-5; 9 bases align to TRBD2. The CDR3 extends 3 residues past the end of the read, so its final part is completed from the germline J gene. The CDR3 consists of 16 residues. The ends lost 4 bases at V and 1 base at J; junction bases unmatched: 7. Germline lookup yields CDR1 SNHLY and CDR2 FYNNEI.

As concerns this clone: The read falls 3 residues short of the CDR3 end, and the missing part is taken from the germline J gene. The chain couples TRBV7-2 to TRBJ2-5; TRBD1 matches at 8 bases. CDR1 and CDR2 from the germline V gene are SGHTA and FQGNSA. This CDR3 has 15 residues. The V segment lost 3 bases and the J segment 6 bases; nucleotides outside the gene matches: 9. The part of the CDR3 DNA that was read is TGTGCCAGCAGCTTGCGGACAGGGTTGGCACAGACC. Protein product: CASSLRTGLAQT. The whole CDR3 region reads CASSLRTGLAQTQYF.